This TCR beta chain stems from a study of cytomegalovirus exposure and HLA in healthy donors. Whole-study context: The platform used for the roughly 130 validation repertoires matched that of the roughly 720 first-cohort repertoires, a later analysis reported. General observations from the study: Cytomegalovirus status, reportedly, was diagnosed with high specificity and sensitivity by the classifier. Subsequent analysis revealed that first-cohort TCR clusters tended to co-occur in the 95 to 150 validation repertoires.

On this clone itself: The target antigen is unknown.

The CDR3 has 15 residues. From germline, CDR1 is MNHEY and CDR2 SVGAGI. With 6 bases clipped from V and 10 bases from J, the junction kept 10 bases outside the gene matches. The donors were part of the roughly 110-subject validation cohort, which stood apart from the roughly 700-subject first cohort. Libraries were prepared by immunoSEQ multiplex PCR; TCRdb keeps only in-frame clonotypes and omits some of them. The sample lists 350,000 or so clones; 86% were seen once. This TCR came from a woman aged 18-30 years in good health and CMV-seronegative. This chain connects TRBV6-5 to TRBJ2-1; 12 bases are shared with TRBD2. What was sequenced was PBMCs. CDR3 protein: CASSGLAGIGGEQFF. The CDR3 DNA is TGTGCCAGCAGCGGACTAGCGGGGATCGGGGGAGAGCAGTTCTTC.